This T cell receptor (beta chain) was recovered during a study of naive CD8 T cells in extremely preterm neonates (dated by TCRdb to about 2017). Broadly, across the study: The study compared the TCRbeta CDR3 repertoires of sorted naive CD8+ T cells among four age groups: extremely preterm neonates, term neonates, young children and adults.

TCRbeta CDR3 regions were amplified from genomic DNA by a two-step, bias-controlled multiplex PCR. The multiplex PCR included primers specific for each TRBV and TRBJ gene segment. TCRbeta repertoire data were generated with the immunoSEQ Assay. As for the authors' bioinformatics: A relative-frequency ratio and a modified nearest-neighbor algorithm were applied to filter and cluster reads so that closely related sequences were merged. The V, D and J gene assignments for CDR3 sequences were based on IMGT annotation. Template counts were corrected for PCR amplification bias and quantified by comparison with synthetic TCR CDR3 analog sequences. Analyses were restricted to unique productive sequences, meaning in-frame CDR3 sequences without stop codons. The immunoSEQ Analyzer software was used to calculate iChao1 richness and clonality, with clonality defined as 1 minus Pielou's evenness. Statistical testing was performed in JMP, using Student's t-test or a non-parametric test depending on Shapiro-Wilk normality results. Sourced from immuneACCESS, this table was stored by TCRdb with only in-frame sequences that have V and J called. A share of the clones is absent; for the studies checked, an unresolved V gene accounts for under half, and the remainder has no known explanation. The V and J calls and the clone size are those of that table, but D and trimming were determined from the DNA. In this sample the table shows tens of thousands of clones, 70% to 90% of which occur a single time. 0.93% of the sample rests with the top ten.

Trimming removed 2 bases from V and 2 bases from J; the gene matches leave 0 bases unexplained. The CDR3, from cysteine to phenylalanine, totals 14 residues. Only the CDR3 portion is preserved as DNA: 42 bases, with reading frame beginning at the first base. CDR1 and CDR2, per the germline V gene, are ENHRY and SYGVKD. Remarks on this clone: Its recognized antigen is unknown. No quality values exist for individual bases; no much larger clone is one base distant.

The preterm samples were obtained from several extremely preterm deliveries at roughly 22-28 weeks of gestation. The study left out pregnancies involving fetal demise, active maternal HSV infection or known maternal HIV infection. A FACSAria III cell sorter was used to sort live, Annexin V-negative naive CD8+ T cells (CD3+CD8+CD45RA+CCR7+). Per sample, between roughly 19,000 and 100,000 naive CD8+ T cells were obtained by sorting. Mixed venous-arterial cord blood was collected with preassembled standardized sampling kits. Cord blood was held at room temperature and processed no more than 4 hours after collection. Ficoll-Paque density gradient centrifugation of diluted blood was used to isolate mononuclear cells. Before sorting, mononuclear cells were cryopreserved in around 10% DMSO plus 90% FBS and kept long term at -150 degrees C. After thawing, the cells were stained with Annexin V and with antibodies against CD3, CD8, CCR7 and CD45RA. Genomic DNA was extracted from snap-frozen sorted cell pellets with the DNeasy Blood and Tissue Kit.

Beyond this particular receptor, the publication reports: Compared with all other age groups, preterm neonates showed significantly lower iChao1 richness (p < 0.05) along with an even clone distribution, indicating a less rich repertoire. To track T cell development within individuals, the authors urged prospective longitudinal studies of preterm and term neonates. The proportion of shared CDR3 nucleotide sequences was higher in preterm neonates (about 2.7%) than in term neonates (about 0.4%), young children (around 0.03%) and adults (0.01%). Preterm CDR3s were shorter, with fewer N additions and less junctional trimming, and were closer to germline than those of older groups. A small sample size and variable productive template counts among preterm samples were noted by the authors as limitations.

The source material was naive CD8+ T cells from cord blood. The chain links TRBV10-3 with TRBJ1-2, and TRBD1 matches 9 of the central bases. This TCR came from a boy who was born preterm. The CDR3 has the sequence CAISEGQGNYGYTF. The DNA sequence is TGTGCCATCAGTGAGGGACAGGGGAACTATGGCTACACCTTC.